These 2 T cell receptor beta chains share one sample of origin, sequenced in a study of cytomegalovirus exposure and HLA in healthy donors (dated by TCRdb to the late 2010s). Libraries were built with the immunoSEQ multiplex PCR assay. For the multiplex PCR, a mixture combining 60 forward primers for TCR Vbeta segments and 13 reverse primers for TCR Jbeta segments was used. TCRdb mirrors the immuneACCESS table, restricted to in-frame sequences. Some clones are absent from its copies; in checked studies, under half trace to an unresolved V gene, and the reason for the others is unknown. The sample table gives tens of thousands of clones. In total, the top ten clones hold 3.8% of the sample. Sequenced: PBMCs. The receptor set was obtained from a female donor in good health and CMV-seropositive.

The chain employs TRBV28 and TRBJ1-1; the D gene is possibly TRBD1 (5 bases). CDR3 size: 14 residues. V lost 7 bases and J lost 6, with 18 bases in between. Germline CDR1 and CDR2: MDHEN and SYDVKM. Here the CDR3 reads CASIFWGGFSEAFF. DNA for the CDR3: TGTGCCAGCATCTTCTGGGGGGGGTTCTCTGAAGCTTTCTTT.

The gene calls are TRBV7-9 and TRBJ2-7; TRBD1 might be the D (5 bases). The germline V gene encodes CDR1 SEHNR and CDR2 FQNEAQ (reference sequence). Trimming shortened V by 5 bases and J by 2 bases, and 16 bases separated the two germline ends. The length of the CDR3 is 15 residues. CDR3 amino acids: CASSPGPGRAYEQYF. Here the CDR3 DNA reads TGTGCCAGCAGCCCCGGCCCTGGCAGGGCCTACGAGCAGTACTTC.